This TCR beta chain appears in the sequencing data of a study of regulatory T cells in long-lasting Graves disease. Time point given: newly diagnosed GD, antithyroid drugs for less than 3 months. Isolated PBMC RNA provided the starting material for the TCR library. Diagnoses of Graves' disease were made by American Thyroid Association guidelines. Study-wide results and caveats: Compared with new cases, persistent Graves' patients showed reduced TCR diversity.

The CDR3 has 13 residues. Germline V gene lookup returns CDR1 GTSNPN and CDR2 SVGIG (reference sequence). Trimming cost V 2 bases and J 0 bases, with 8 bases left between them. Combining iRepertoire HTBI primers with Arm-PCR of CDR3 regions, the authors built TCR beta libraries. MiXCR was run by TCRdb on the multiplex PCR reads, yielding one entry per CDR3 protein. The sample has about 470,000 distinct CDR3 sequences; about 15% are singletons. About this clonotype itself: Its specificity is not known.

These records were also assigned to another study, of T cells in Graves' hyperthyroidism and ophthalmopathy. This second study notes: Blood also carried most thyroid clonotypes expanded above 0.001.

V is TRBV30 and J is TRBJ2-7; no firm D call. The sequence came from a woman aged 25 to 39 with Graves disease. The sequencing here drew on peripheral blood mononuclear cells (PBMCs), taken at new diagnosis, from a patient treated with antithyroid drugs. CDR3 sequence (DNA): TGTGCCTGGAGTAATGGATACTCCTACGAGCAGTACTTC. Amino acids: CAWSNGYSYEQYF.